This T cell receptor beta chain stems from a study of spatial heterogeneity in lung cancer. TCRdb recomputed calls from the 5' RACE reads with MiXCR, one row per CDR3 protein. The top ten clones hold approximately 60% of a sample with around 45,000 distinct CDR3 sequences, approximately 15% of them seen once. Time point given: sample taken at primary tumor resection. The CDR3 totals 14 residues. Germline V gene lookup returns CDR1 MNHEY and CDR2 SVGEGT. V was pared by 2 bases and J by 8 bases, with 5 bases of the junction left unmatched. The rearrangement links TRBV6-2 or TRBV6-3 to TRBJ1-2, with TRBD1 matching over 10 bases. The starting material was PBMCs, obtained at surgery. The sequence derives from a male donor with early-stage non-small cell lung cancer. The CDR3 region is CASSYPDRGPGYTF. CDR3 DNA: TGTGCCAGCAGTTACCCCGACAGGGGGCCCGGCTACACCTTC.